This T cell receptor (beta chain) emerged from a study of early T cells in non-severe SARS-CoV-2 infection listed by TCRdb under 2021. Concerning the study at large: Because TCR sequencing was done on bulk RNA from unsorted whole blood, the alpha and beta chains could not be paired.

V is clipped by 1 base and J by 7 bases, and the sequence between their germline boundaries is 10 bases long. Reading from cysteine to phenylalanine, the CDR3 counts 14 amino acids. Only CDR3 DNA is held: 42 bases, read in frame from base 1. The germline V gene yields SGHAT for CDR1 and FQNNGV for CDR2. The library came from 5' RACE. Instrument used: NextSeq 500. The TCR library protocol attached unique molecular identifiers to individual cDNA molecules to correct for sequencing error and PCR bias. Sequencing covered both TCR alpha and beta chains, and within each sample the abundances of alpha and beta sequences were tightly co-correlated. Processing in the source paper ran as follows. V gene, J gene and CDR3 annotation of TCR sequences was performed with Decombinator V4. Expanded TCRs were defined as changing significantly between any two time points under a Poisson model with p below 0.0001. TCR abundances were normalised to the total number of TCRs sequenced per sample and expressed as counts per million. MAIT TCRs were defined by TRAV1-2 paired with TRAJ12, TRAJ20 or TRAJ33, and iNKT TCRs by TRAV10 paired with TRAJ18. A search of VDJdb, accessed on 1 November 2021, was run for TCRs annotated to CMV, EBV and SARS-CoV-2, with TCRs annotated for multiple antigens excluded. The public reads were run again by TCRdb, first through fastp at Q25 and then through MiXCR, and only productive beta chains were kept. CDR3 protein duplicates are merged, each entry listing the most common genes and DNA. The V and J calls come from TCRdb's annotation, not from the publication. Across this sample there are around 57,000 distinct CDR3 sequences, with 6% to 7% seen only once. The ten largest clones take up less than 5% of the sample.

The paper as a whole reports these results and caveats: VDJdb matching was skewed toward anti-spike CD8 responses and likely underestimated virus-specific expansions, missing private and CD4 specificities.

The study was a case-control design nested within a healthcare worker cohort in London, UK, with weekly nasopharyngeal swab PCR tests and blood sampling. Between 23 and 31 March 2020, the week of the UK lockdown, healthcare workers were enrolled and then followed up weekly for as long as 16 weeks. About this clonotype itself: What antigen it recognizes has not been identified. Base-call qualities are not available, and no considerably larger clone is one nucleotide away.

The receptor was derived from an adult who was a healthcare worker with PCR-confirmed SARS-CoV-2 infection or an uninfected control (not recorded which). Material for sequencing was whole blood. The V gene is TRBV11-2 and the J gene is TRBJ1-4, with an unclear D gene assignment. The DNA reads as follows: TGTGCCAGCAGCTTAGGTAAACAAGGTGAAAAACTGTTTTTT. It codes for CASSLGKQGEKLFF.